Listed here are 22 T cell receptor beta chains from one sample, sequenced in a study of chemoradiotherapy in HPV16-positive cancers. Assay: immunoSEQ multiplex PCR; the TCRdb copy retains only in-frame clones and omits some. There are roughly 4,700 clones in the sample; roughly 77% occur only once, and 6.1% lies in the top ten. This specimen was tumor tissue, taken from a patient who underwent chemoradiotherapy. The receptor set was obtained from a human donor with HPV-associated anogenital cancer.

The CDR3 DNA sequence: TGTGCCAGCAGTTTCAATTTCGGGGAGCTGTTTTTT. It specifies CASSFNFGELFF. The chain has TRBV28 and TRBJ2-2, with D hard to call. CDR1 is MDHEN and CDR2 is SYDVKM in the germline V gene. The CDR3 length is 12 residues. The V and J ends lost 3 bases and 7 bases respectively, with 6 bases between them.

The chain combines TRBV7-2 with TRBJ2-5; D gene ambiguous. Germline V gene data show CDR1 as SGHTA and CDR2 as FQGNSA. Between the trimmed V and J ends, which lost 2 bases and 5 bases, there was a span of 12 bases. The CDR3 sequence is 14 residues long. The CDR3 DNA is TGTGCCAGCAGCTTAACCCTCCTGGGGGAGACCCAGTACTTC. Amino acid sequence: CASSLTLLGETQYF.

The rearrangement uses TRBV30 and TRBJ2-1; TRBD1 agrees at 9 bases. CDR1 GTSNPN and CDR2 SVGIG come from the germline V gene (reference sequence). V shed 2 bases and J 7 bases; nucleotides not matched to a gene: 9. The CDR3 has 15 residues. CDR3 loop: CAWSPGDRVSNEQFF. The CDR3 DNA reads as TGTGCCTGGAGTCCAGGGGACAGGGTGTCAAATGAGCAGTTCTTC.

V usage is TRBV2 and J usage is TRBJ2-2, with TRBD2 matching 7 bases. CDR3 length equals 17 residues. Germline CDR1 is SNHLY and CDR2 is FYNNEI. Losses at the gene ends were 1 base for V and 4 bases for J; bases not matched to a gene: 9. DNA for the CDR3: TGTGCCAGCAGTGAAGGGGGACTCCGCGGGGGCACCGGGGAGCTGTTTTTT. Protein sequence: CASSEGGLRGGTGELFF. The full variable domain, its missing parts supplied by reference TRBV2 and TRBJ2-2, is EPEVTQTPSHQVTQMGQEVILRCVPISNHLYFYWYRQILGQKVEFLVSFYNNEISEKSEIFDDQFSVERPDGSNFTLKIRSTKLEDSAMYFCASSEGGLRGGTGELFFGEGSRLTVL.

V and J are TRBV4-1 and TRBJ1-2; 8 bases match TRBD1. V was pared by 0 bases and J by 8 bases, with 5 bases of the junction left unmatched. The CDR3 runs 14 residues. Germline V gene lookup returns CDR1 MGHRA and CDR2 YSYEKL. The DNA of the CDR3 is TGCGCCAGCAGCCAAGATGAGCAGGGGGCAGGCTACACCTTC. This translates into CASSQDEQGAGYTF.

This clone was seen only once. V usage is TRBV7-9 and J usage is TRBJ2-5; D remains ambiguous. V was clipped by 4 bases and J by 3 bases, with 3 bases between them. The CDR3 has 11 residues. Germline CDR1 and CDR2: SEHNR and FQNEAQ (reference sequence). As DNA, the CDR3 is TGTGCCAGCAGCTCTAAAGAGACCCAGTACTTC. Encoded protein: CASSSKETQYF.

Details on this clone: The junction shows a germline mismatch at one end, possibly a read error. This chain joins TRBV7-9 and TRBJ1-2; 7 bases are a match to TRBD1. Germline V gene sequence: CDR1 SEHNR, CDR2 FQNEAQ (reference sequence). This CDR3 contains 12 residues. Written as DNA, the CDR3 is TGTGCCAGCAGCTCGGTCGCGGGAGGGGACAGCTTC. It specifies CASSSVAGGDSF.

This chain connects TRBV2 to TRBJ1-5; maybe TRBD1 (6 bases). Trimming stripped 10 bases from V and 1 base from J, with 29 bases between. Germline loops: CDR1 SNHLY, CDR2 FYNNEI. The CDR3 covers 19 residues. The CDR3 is CAIPNWGPVWRRSNQPQHF. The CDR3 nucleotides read TGTGCCATCCCCAATTGGGGGCCGGTTTGGAGAAGGAGCAATCAGCCCCAGCATTTT.

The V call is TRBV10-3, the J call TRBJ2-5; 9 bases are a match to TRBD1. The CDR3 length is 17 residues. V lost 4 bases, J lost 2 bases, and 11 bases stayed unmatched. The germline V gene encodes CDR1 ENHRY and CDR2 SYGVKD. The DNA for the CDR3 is TGTGCCATCAGTGCTGGGTACAGGGGGCCCAGACAAGAGACCCAGTACTTC. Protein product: CAISAGYRGPRQETQYF.

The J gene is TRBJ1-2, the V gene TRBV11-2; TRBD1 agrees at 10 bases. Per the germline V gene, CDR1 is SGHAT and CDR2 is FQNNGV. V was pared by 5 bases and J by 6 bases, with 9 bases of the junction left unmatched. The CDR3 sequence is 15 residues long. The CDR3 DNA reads TGTGCCAGCAGCCACCAGACAGGGGGCGCGGATGGCTACACCTTC. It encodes CASSHQTGGADGYTF.

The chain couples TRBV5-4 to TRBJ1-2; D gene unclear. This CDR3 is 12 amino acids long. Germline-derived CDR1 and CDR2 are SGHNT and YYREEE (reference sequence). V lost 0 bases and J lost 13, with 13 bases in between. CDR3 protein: CASSLAGDRGTF. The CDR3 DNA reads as TGTGCCAGCAGCTTGGCCGGGGATCGGGGCACCTTC.

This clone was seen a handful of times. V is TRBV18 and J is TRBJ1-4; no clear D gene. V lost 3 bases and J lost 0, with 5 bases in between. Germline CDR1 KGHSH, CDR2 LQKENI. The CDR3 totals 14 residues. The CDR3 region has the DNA TGTGCCAGCTCACCGGATGCAACTAATGAAAAACTGTTTTTT. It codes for CASSPDATNEKLFF.

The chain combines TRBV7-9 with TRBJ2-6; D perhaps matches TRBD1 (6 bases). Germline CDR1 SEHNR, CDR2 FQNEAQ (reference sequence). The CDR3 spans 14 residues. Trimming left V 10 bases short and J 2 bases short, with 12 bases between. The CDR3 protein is CATWGTPGANVLTF. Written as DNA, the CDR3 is TGTGCCACATGGGGGACACCTGGGGCCAACGTCCTGACTTTC.

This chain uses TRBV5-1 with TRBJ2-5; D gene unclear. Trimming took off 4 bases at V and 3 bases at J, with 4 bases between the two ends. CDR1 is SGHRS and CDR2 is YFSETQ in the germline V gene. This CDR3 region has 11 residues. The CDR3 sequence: CASSLEETQYF. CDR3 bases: TGCGCCAGCAGCCTCGAAGAGACCCAGTACTTC.

The DNA of the CDR3 is TGTGCCAGCAGCCAAGCGACAGGGAGTAACAAAAACATTCAGTACTTC. Its translation is CASSQATGSNKNIQYF. The rearrangement joins TRBV14 to TRBJ2-4; 7 nucleotides match TRBD1. This CDR3 is 16 amino acids long. Germline V gene lookup returns CDR1 SGHDN and CDR2 FVKESK. V gave up 1 base and J gave up 3 bases; unmatched junction bases: 6.

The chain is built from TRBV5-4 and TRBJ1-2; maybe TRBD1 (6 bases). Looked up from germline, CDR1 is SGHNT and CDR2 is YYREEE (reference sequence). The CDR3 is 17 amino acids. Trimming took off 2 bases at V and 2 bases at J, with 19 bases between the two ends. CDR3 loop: CASSFPGTRGVNYGYTF. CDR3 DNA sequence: TGTGCCAGCAGCTTTCCGGGGACAAGAGGAGTCAACTATGGCTACACCTTC.

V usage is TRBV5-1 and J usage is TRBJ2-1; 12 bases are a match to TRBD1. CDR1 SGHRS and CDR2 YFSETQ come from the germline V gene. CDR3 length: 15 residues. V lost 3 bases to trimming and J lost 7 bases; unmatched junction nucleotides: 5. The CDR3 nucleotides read TGCGCCAGCAGCTCTCCGGGACAGGGGGCTAATGAGCAGTTCTTC. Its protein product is CASSSPGQGANEQFF.

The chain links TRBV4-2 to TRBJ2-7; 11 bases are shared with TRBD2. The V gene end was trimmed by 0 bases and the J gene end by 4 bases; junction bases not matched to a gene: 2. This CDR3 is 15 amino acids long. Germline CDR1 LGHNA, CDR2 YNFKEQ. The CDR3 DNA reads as TGTGCCAGCAGCCAAGATACTAGCGGGAGTTACGAGCAGTACTTC. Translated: CASSQDTSGSYEQYF.

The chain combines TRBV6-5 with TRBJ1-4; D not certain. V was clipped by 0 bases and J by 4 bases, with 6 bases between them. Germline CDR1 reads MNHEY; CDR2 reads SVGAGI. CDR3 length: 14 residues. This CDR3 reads CASSYSIDNEKLFF. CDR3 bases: TGTGCCAGCAGTTACTCGATAGATAATGAAAAACTGTTTTTT.

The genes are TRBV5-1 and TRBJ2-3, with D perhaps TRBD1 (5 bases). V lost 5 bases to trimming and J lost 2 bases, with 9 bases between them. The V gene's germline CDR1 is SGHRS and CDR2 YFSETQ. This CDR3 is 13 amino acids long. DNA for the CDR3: TGCGCCAGCAGACCGGACACCACAGATACGCAGTATTTT. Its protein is CASRPDTTDTQYF.

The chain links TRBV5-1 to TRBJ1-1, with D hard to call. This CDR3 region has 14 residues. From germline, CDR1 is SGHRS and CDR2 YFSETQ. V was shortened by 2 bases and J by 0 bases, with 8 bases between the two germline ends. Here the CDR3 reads CASSFGGLNTEAFF. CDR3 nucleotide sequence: TGCGCCAGCAGCTTCGGCGGCCTGAACACTGAAGCTTTCTTT. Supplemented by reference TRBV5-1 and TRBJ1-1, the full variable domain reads KAGVTQTPRYLIKTRGQQVTLSCSPISGHRSVSWYQQTPGQGLQFLFEYFSETQRNKGNFPGRFSGRQFSNSRSEMNVSTLELGDSALYLCASSFGGLNTEAFFGQGTRLTVV.

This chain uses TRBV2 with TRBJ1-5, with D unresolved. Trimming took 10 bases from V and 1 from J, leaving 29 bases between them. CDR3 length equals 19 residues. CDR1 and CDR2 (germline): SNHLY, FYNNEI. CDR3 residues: CAIPNWRPVWRRSNQPQHF. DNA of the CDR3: TGTGCCATCCCCAATTGGAGGCCGGTTTGGAGAAGGAGCAATCAGCCCCAGCATTTT.